This TCR beta chain was obtained from a study of shared T cell receptors in the human thymus. The junction had 11 bases not matched to a gene; V was cut back by 5 bases and J by 2 bases. The CDR3 extends over 16 amino acids. CDR1 is MGHRA and CDR2 is YSYEKL in the germline V gene. The assay was immunoSEQ multiplex PCR, and TCRdb's table has in-frame clones only and misses some. The sample contains hundreds of thousands of clones, about 90% of which appear only once. A further study also used this sample, focusing on human thymus T cells. According to that study: Donors were healthy Finnish babies undergoing corrective operations for congenital heart defects. From resections taken during corrective heart surgery, the thymus tissue was obtained.

Sample: thymocytes. The receptor comes from a boy under two years old with a congenital heart defect. The chain combines TRBV4-1 with TRBJ2-7; 8 bases agree with TRBD1. The CDR3 sequence: CASSAPTGTGTYEQYF. CDR3 bases: TGCGCCAGCAGCGCTCCTACCGGGACAGGCACCTACGAGCAGTACTTC.